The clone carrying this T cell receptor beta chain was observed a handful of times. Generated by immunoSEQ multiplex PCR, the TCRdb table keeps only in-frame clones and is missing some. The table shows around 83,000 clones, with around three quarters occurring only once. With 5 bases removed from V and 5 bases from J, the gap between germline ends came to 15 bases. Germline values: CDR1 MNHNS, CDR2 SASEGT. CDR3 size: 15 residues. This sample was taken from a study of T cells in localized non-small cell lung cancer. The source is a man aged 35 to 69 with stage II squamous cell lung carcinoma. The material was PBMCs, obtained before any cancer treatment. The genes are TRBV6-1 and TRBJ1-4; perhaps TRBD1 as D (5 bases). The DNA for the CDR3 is TGTGCCAGCAGTCCGGGACGGCTACTGAATGAAAAACTGTTTTTT. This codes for CASSPGRLLNEKLFF.